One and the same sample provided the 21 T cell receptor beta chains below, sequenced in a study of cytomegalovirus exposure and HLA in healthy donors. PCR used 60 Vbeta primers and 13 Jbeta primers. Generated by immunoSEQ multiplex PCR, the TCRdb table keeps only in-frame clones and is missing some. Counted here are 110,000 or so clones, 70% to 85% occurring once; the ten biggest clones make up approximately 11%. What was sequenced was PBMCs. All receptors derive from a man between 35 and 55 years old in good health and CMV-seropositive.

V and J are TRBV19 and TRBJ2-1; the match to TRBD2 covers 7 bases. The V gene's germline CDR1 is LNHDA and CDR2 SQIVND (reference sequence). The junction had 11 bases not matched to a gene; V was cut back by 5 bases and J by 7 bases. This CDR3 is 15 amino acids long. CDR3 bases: TGTGCCAGTAGTGACACATGGGGGAGGGGTAATGAGCAGTTCTTC. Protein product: CASSDTWGRGNEQFF.

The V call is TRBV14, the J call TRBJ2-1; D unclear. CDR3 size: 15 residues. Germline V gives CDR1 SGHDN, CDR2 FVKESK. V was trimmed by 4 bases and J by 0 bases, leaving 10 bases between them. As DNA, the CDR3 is TGTGCCAGCAGCCGGCTGGCGGCCTCCTACAATGAGCAGTTCTTC. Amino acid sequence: CASSRLAASYNEQFF.

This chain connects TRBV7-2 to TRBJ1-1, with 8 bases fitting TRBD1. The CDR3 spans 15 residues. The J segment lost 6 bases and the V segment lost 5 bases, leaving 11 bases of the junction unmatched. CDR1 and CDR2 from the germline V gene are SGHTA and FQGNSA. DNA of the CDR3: TGTGCCAGCAGCCTCCGGGCTCAGGGGGCTGCTGAAGCTTTCTTT. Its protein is CASSLRAQGAAEAFF. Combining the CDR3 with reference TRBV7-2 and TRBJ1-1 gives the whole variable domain GAGVSQSPSNKVTEKGKDVELRCDPISGHTALYWYRQSLGQGLEFLIYFQGNSAPDKSGLPSDRFSAERTGGSVSTLTIQRTQQEDSAVYLCASSLRAQGAAEAFFGQGTRLTVV.

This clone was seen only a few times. The CDR3 region is CASSRGPGQGTYEQYF. The CDR3 DNA follows: TGTGCCAGCTCCAGGGGGCCGGGACAGGGAACCTACGAGCAGTACTTC. The chain links TRBV18 to TRBJ2-7, with 9 bases identical to TRBD1. Germline V gene sequence: CDR1 KGHSH, CDR2 LQKENI. V shed 6 bases and J 2 bases; nucleotides not matched to a gene: 11. CDR3 length equals 16 residues.

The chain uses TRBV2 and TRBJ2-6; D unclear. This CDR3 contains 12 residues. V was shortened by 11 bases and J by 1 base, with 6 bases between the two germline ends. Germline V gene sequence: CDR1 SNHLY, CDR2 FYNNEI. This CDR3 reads CAGESGANVLTF. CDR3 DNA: TGTGCCGGAGAATCTGGGGCCAACGTCCTGACTTTC.

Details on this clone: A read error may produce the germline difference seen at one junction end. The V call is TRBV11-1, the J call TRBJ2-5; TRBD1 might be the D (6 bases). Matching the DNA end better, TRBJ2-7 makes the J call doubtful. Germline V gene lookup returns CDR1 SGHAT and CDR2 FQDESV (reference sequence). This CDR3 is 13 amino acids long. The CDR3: CATSRDIAYEQYF. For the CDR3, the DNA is TGTGCCACCAGCCGGGACATTGCCTACGAGCAGTACTTC.

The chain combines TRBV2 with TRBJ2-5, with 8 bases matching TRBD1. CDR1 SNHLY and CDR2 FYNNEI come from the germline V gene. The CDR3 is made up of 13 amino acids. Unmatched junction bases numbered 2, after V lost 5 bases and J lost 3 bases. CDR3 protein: CASSSDREETQYF. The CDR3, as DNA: TGTGCCAGCAGTTCGGACAGGGAAGAGACCCAGTACTTC.

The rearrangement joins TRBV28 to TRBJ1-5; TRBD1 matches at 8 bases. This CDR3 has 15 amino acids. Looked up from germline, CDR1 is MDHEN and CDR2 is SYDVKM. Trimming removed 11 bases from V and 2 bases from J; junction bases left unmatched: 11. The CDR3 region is CAGTRTGRRNQPQHF. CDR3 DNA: TGTGCCGGAACACGGACAGGGAGGCGCAATCAGCCCCAGCATTTT.

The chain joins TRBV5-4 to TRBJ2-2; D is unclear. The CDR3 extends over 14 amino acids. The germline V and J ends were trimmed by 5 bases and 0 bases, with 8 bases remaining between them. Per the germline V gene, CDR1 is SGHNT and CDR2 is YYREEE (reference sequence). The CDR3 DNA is TGTGCCAGCAGAACACGTACGAACACCGGGGAGCTGTTTTTT. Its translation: CASRTRTNTGELFF.

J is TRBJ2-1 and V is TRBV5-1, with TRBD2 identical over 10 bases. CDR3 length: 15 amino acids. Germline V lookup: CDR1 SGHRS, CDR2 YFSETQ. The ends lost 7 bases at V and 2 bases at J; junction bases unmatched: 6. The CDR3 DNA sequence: TGCGCCAGCTTTAGCGGGGGGCCCACCTACAATGAGCAGTTCTTC. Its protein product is CASFSGGPTYNEQFF.

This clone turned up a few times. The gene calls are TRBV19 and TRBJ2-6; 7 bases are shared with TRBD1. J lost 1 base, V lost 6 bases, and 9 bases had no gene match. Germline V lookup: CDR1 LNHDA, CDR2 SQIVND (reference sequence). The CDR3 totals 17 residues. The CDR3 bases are TGTGCCAGTAGACATGACGACAGGGCGTCTGGGGCCAACGTCCTGACTTTC. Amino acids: CASRHDDRASGANVLTF.

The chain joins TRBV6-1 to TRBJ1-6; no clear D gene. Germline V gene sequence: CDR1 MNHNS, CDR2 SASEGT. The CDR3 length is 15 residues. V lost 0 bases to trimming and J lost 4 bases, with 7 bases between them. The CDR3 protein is CASSEAQIYNSPLHF. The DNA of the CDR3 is TGTGCCAGCAGTGAAGCACAGATATATAATTCACCCCTCCACTTT.

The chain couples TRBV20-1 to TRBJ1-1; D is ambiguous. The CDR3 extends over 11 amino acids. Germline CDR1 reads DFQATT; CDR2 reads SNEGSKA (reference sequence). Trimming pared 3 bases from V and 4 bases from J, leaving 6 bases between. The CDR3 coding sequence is TGCAGTGCTAGTCCGTCCACTGAAGCTTTCTTT. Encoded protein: CSASPSTEAFF.

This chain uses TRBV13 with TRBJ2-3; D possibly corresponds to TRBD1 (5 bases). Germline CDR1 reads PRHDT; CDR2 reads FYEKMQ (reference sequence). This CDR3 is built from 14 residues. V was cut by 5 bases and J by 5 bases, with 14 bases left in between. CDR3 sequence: CASSVSRVGDTQYF. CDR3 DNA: TGTGCCAGCAGCGTAAGCAGGGTAGGAGATACGCAGTATTTT. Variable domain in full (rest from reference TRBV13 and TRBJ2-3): AAGVIQSPRHLIKEKRETATLKCYPIPRHDTVYWYQQGPGQDPQFLISFYEKMQSDKGSIPDRFSAQQFSDYHSELNMSSLELGDSALYFCASSVSRVGDTQYFGPGTRLTVL.

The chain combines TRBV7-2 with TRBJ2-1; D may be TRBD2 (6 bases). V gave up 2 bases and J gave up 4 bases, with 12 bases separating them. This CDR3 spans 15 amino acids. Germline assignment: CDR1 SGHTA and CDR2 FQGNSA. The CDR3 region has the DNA TGTGCCAGCAGCTTACGGACTACCTCATACAATGAGCAGTTCTTC. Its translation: CASSLRTTSYNEQFF.

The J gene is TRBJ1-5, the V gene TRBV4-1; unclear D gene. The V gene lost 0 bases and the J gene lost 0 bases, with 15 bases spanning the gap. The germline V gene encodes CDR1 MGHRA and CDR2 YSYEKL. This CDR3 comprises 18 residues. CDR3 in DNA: TGCGCCAGCAGCCAAGATAAATCTGGCACCAATAGCAATCAGCCCCAGCATTTT. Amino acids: CASSQDKSGTNSNQPQHF.

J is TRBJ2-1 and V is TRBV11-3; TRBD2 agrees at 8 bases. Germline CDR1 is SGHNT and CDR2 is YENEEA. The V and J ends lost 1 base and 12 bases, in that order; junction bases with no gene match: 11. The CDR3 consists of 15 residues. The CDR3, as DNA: TGTGCCAGCAGCTTAGTCGCCGGGACTAGTAGTGGGCAGTTCTTC. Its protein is CASSLVAGTSSGQFF.

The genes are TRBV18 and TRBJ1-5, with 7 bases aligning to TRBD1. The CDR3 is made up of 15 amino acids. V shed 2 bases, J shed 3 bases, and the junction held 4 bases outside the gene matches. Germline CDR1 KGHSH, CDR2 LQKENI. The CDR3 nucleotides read TGTGCCAGCTCACCAAGGGGGCCGACCAATCAGCCCCAGCATTTT. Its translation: CASSPRGPTNQPQHF. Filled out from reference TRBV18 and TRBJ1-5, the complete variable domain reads NAGVMQNPRHLVRRRGQEARLRCSPMKGHSHVYWYRQLPEEGLKFMVYLQKENIIDESGMPKERFSAEFPKEGPSILRIQQVVRGDSAAYFCASSPRGPTNQPQHFGDGTRLSIL.

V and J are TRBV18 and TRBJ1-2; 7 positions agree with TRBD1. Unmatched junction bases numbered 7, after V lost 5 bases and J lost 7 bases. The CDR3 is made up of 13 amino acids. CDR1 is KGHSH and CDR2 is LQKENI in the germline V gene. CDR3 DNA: TGTGCCAGCTCAGTCGACAGGGCCTCTGGCTACACCTTC. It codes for CASSVDRASGYTF. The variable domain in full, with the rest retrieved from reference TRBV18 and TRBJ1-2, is NAGVMQNPRHLVRRRGQEARLRCSPMKGHSHVYWYRQLPEEGLKFMVYLQKENIIDESGMPKERFSAEFPKEGPSILRIQQVVRGDSAAYFCASSVDRASGYTFGSGTRLTVV.

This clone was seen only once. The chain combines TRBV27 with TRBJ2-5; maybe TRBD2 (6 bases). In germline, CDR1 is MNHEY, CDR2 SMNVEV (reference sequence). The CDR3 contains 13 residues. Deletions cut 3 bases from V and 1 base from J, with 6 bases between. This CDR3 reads CASSLGLQETQYF. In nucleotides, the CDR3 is TGTGCCAGCAGTTTGGGACTCCAAGAGACCCAGTACTTC.

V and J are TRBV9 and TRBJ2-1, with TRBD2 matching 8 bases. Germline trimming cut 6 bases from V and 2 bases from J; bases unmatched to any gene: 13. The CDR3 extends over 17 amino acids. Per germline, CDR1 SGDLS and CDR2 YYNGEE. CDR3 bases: TGTGCCAGCACGGAACGGGGGGGGCCCGGGCCCTACAATGAGCAGTTCTTC. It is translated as CASTERGGPGPYNEQFF.